This is a list of T cell receptor beta chains from one sample in a study of Tregs in tolerant kidney transplant recipients. Method: immunoSEQ multiplex PCR; TCRdb's copy keeps in-frame clones and lacks some. The repertoire holds about 240,000 clones, with roughly 80% as singletons. Material: CD4+ T cells from blood. These receptors were collected from a human donor in good health. The CDR3 runs from the conserved cysteine through the conserved F or W. D genes are given only for firm matches. Clone size is not always given. Where it is, it says once, few, many or a class for expanded clones.

V	D	J	size	DNA	CDR3
TRBV15	.	TRBJ1-5	.	TGTGCCACCAGCAGTGGGATTAGCAATCAGCCCCAGCATTTT	CATSSGISNQPQHF
TRBV2	.	TRBJ2-2	once	TGTGCCAGCAACCGGGACAACGGGGAGCTGTTTTTT	CASNRDNGELFF
TRBV4-1	TRBD2	TRBJ2-5	.	TGCGCCAGCAGCACTCAAGGGGGACTAGCGAGGCAAGAGACCCAGTACTTC	CASSTQGGLARQETQYF
TRBV5-6	.	TRBJ1-1	.	TGTGCCAGCAGTAGCGGTGGCACTGAAGCTTTCTTT	CASSSGGTEAFF
TRBV15	TRBD2	TRBJ2-7	.	TGTGCCACCAGCAGAGGGGGGACTAGTCGATCCTACGAGCAGTACTTC	CATSRGGTSRSYEQYF
TRBV10-3	TRBD2	TRBJ2-7	once	TGTGCCATCAGAGGGCTAGCGGGAGACGAGCAGTACTTC	CAIRGLAGDEQYF
TRBV19	TRBD2	TRBJ2-3	.	TGTGCCAGTAGACAGCGGGGAGGCCCAGATACGCAGTATTTT	CASRQRGGPDTQYF
TRBV11-3	TRBD1	TRBJ2-7	.	TGTGCCAGCAGCTCGGACAGGGACGAGCAGTACTTC	CASSSDRDEQYF
TRBV9	TRBD2	TRBJ2-1	.	TGTGCCAGCGAGCCTAGCGGGAGGGCCGGGGAGCAGTTCTTC	CASEPSGRAGEQFF
TRBV9	TRBD1	TRBJ2-2	.	TGTGCCAGCAGCCCATGGTGGACAGGAATGAACACCGGGGAGCTGTTTTTT	CASSPWWTGMNTGELFF
TRBV7-2	TRBD1	TRBJ1-5	.	TGTGCCAGCAGCTTGGGAGGGGGCGATAATCAGCCCCAGCATTTT	CASSLGGGDNQPQHF
TRBV29-1	TRBD1	TRBJ1-1	.	TGCAGCGTTGAGGACAGGGTAAATATAGGCACTGAAGCTTTCTTT	CSVEDRVNIGTEAFF
TRBV11-2	.	TRBJ1-3	.	TGTGCCAGCAGCCAACAGGGCAGAAACACCATATATTTT	CASSQQGRNTIYF
TRBV5-1	.	TRBJ1-4	.	TGCGCCAGCAGCTTGGAACAGGGAGGCGGCGAAAAACTGTTTTTT	CASSLEQGGGEKLFF
TRBV6-5	.	TRBJ2-1	.	TGTGCCAGCACTCCGACGAGAGCGAGGAGCAATGAGCAGTTCTTC	CASTPTRARSNEQFF
TRBV9	.	TRBJ2-7	.	TGTGCCAGCAGCGCTGGACAGTCGAGCTCCTACGAGCAGTACTTC	CASSAGQSSSYEQYF
TRBV30	.	TRBJ1-5	.	TGTGCCTGGAGTTATGGGGAAAATCAGCCCCAGCATTTT	CAWSYGENQPQHF
TRBV27	TRBD1	TRBJ2-7	many	TGTGCCAGCAGAGGACAGGGCCCTCCCTACGAGCAGTACTTC	CASRGQGPPYEQYF
TRBV5-1	.	TRBJ1-2	once	TGCGCCAGCAGCTTGTCTACCTCGGGGGGCCGAGGCTACACCTTC	CASSLSTSGGRGYTF
TRBV12-5	.	TRBJ1-5	few	TGTGCTAGTGGTTTGTCAGGGATCAATCAGCCCCAGCATTTT	CASGLSGINQPQHF
TRBV7-2	.	TRBJ2-1	once	TGTGCCAGCAGCAGACCTCCTCCCTACAATGAGCAGTTCTTC	CASSRPPPYNEQFF
TRBV6-1	.	TRBJ1-2	.	TGTGCCAGCAGTGAGGGGGGTGGACCCTATGGCTACACCTTC	CASSEGGGPYGYTF
TRBV6-1	TRBD2	TRBJ2-1	.	TGTGCCACTTTAGCGGGGAAATACAATGAGCAGTTCTTC	CATLAGKYNEQFF
TRBV30	.	TRBJ1-4	.	TGTGCGGCAGGGGACGGCCTTAATGAAAAACTGTTTTTT	CAAGDGLNEKLFF
TRBV4-1	.	TRBJ1-5	.	TGCGCCAGCAGCCAACCTAGGAATCAGCCCCAGCATTTT	CASSQPRNQPQHF
TRBV6-5	.	TRBJ1-1	.	TGTGCCAGCAGTTACAGACACATGGGGACTGAAGCTTTCTTT	CASSYRHMGTEAFF
TRBV18	.	TRBJ2-1	.	TGTGCCAGCTCCCTCCAGGGGGGCTCCTACAATGAGCAGTTCTTC	CASSLQGGSYNEQFF
TRBV19	.	TRBJ1-1	.	TGTGCCAGTACCTTGAGGGGAGTCATGAACACTGAAGCTTTCTTT	CASTLRGVMNTEAFF
TRBV18	.	TRBJ1-1	.	TGTGCCAGCTCCCGGCAGGGATCCGACACTGAAGCTTTCTTT	CASSRQGSDTEAFF
TRBV27	TRBD1	TRBJ1-2	.	TGTGCCAGCAGGGGACAGGGAAAAAGCGATGGCTATGGCTACACCTTC	CASRGQGKSDGYGYTF
TRBV2	.	TRBJ1-2	.	TGTGCCAGCAAACAGGGACTTAGTGGCTACACCTTC	CASKQGLSGYTF
TRBV6-1	.	TRBJ1-2	.	TGTGCCAGCAGCCCAGGGGTCTATGGCTACACCTTC	CASSPGVYGYTF
TRBV28	TRBD2	TRBJ2-5	.	TGTGCCAGCAGTGCCCTAGCGGGAGGGCGGGAGACCCAGTACTTC	CASSALAGGRETQYF
TRBV2	TRBD1	TRBJ1-5	.	TGTGCCAGCAGTGTCTTCGGGACAGGGGGCGAATTAGGCCAGCCCCAGCATTTT	CASSVFGTGGELGQPQHF
TRBV6-5	.	TRBJ1-2	few	TGTGCCAGCAGTTACGGCTGGGGGGGGCTGTATGGCTACACCTTC	CASSYGWGGLYGYTF
TRBV6-5	.	TRBJ2-7	once	TGTGCCAGCAGTTACCCAGGAGGGGGCAACTACGAGCAGTACTTC	CASSYPGGGNYEQYF
TRBV6-4	TRBD1	TRBJ2-1	.	TGTGCCAGCAGCTCCGGGACAGGCTCCTACAATGAGCAGTTCTTC	CASSSGTGSYNEQFF
TRBV7-3	.	TRBJ2-2	.	TGTGCCAGCAGCTTAATAGGGACACTGAACACCGGGGAGCTGTTTTTT	CASSLIGTLNTGELFF
TRBV7-6	.	TRBJ2-3	.	TGTGCCAGCAGCTTAGGCCAAAGCACAGATACGCAGTATTTT	CASSLGQSTDTQYF
TRBV5-1	TRBD1	TRBJ1-2	.	TGCGCCAGCAGCTTGGGGGACAGGGACTATGGCTACACCTTC	CASSLGDRDYGYTF
TRBV5-1	.	TRBJ2-7	.	TGCGTCAGCAGCCCCGGGACCGGATACGAGCAGTACTTC	CVSSPGTGYEQYF
TRBV7-9	.	TRBJ2-5	.	TGTGCCAATTCAAAAGATGGTCTACAAGAGACCCAGTACTTC	CANSKDGLQETQYF
TRBV4-1	TRBD2	TRBJ2-5	.	TGCGCCAGCAGCCGTAGCACGGCGGGGGGGCTGGTGACCCAGTACTTC	CASSRSTAGGLVTQYF
TRBV11-2	.	TRBJ2-7	.	TGTGCCAGCAGCCCCGGCCCGTCAGGCTCCTACGAGCAGTACTTC	CASSPGPSGSYEQYF
TRBV7-3	.	TRBJ2-1	.	TGTGCCAGCAGCCCGCATCCCACTAGCATTGTGTCGTTCTTC	CASSPHPTSIVSFF
TRBV6-1	TRBD2	TRBJ2-3	.	TGTGCCAGCAGTGAACGGCGGGGGGGCCCTAACACAGATACGCAGTATTTT	CASSERRGGPNTDTQYF
TRBV6-4	.	TRBJ2-5	.	TGTGCCAGCAGTCTGGGGGCGGGACGCGGGGAGCAGTACTTC	CASSLGAGRGEQYF
TRBV6-5	.	TRBJ1-1	.	TGTGCCAGCCGGGGCAGGACAGCCGAGGATACTGAAGCTTTCTTT	CASRGRTAEDTEAFF
TRBV6-1	.	TRBJ1-5	few	TGTGCCAGCAAAGGTAGCAATCAGCCCCAGCATTTT	CASKGSNQPQHF
TRBV5-4	.	TRBJ2-5	.	TGTGCCAGCAGCCGACAGACGGGGGAGACCCAGTACTTC	CASSRQTGETQYF